This is a list of T cell receptor beta chains from one sample in a study of cytomegalovirus exposure and HLA in healthy donors. TCRdb's copy holds only in-frame clones and misses some; the assay was immunoSEQ multiplex PCR. The sample comprises approximately 100,000 clones, 74% of which are singletons, and approximately 2.2% rests with the top ten. The source material was PBMCs. The source is a human donor in good health. Each CDR3 is given without its conserved first and last residue. Some rows mark clone size as missing; the rest say once, few, many or name a class of expanded clone.

ASSALQGPTNEKLF	.	TRBV5-6
ASRWDRKGLAIDNEQF	.	TRBV5-8
ASSSMTGAYSPLH	.	TRBV28
ASSIRQGGQPQH	.	TRBV19
ASRVEAWNTEAF	.	TRBV6-5
ASRGGNYGYT	.	TRBV5-5
ASSRSGTGSYEQY	.	TRBV6-5
ASSEGGWGYT	.	TRBV5-1
ATSPPGSYEQY	.	TRBV15
AWSAQGLGELF	.	TRBV30
ASSRVTGASNQPQH	.	TRBV19
ASTSPGTGGYEQY	.	TRBV28
ASSPRQGYTEAF	.	TRBV7-2
ASSSRSSEGTQY	.	TRBV18
ASGGGTGGSYEQY	.	TRBV4-2
ASSNGQASYGYT	few	TRBV5-1
AIGGHMNTEAF	.	TRBV28
ASSLLGGASTGELF	.	TRBV5-1
ASSNLFQFTEAF	.	TRBV19
ASSLGLAGAGYEQY	.	TRBV5-1
ASSENPQGEYEQY	.	TRBV9
ATSPRADTQY	.	TRBV15
ASSLAVGVGSYEQY	many	TRBV7-9
ASSTLRQGAGNTIY	.	TRBV7-9
ASSPSLGSGNTDTQY	.	TRBV7-2
ASRWDYGTDTQY	.	TRBV5-1
ASSPTGGGLEKLF	.	TRBV5-1
ASGDDYGYT	.	TRBV10-3
ASSRQDRGDTEAF	.	TRBV5-1
ASSQVGGDGYT	.	TRBV4-3
ASSRIRTSGTDTQY	.	TRBV5-1
ASSDGLGDSQYEQY	.	TRBV6-1
ASDLAGTGEQY	.	TRBV11-1
ASSLATVSYEQY	.	TRBV7-8
ATVGKVEGEKLF	.	TRBV28
AWSGEIPYEQY	.	TRBV30
ASSYSGTSVAEAF	.	TRBV6-5
ASSLTPGTAYNEQF	.	TRBV5-1
ASRFGGSEAQPQH	.	TRBV6-5
ASGWERAEQY	.	TRBV6-5
ASSYAGTDSYEQY	once	TRBV7-6
ASSARGRGPTDTQY	.	TRBV9
ASSAYRAGLASNEQF	.	TRBV13
ASSLLWDRSAYEQY	.	TRBV5-6
ASSAPGVKNIQY	.	TRBV7-9
ASSLGGLDNQPQH	.	TRBV7-9
ASSLRVWGDTGELF	.	TRBV11-2
ASRDIDGRPEKLF	.	TRBV6-5
ASSLLTGVSNQPQH	.	TRBV5-6
ASSERRTGMNTEAF	.	TRBV2
ASSPGGGRTYNEQF	few	TRBV28
ASSFPRGDRILSGNTIY	.	TRBV5-8
ASSPGQDNEKLF	.	TRBV18
ASSARRARNQPQH	.	TRBV13
ASSMTGGETQY	.	TRBV2
ASSRGAGANVLT	few	TRBV5-1
ASSSLGLGRGTGELF	.	TRBV7-2
ASSLRTGDFSYNEQF	.	TRBV7-3
ASSPGTGAGANVLT	.	TRBV18
ASSWRTSGNNEQF	.	TRBV5-1